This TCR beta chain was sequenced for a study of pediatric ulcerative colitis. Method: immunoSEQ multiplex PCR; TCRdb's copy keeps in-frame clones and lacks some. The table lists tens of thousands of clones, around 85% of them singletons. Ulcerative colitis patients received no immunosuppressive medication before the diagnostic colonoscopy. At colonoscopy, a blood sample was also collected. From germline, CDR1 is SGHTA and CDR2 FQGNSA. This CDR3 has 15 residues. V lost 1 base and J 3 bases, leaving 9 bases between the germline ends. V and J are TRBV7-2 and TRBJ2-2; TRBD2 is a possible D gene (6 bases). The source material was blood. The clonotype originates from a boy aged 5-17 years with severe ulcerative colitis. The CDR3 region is CASSLGDSYTGELFF. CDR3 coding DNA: TGTGCCAGCAGCTTAGGGGACTCCTACACCGGGGAGCTGTTTTTT.